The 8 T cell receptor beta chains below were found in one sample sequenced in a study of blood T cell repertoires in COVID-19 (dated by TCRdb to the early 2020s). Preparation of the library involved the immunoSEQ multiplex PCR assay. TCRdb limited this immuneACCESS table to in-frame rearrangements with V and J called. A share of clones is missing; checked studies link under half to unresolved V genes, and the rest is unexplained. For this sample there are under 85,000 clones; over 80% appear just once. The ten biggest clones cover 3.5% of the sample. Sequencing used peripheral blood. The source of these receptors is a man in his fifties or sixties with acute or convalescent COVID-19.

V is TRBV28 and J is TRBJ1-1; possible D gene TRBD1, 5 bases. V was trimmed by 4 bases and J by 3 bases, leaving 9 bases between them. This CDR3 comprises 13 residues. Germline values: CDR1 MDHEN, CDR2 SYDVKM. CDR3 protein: CASSSDRDTEAFF. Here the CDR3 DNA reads TGTGCCAGCAGTTCTGACAGAGACACTGAAGCTTTCTTT.

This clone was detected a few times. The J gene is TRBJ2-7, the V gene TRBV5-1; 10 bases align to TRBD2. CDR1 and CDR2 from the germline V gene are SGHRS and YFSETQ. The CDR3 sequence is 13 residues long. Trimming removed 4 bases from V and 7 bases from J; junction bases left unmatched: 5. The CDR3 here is CASSISGRGEQYF. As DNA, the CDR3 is TGCGCCAGCAGCATAAGCGGGAGGGGTGAGCAGTACTTC.

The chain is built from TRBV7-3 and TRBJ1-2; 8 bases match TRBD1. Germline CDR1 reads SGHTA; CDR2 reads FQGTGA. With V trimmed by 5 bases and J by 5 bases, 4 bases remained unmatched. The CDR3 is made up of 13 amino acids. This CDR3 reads CASSPGQAYGYTF. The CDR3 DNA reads TGTGCCAGCAGCCCGGGACAGGCGTATGGCTACACCTTC.

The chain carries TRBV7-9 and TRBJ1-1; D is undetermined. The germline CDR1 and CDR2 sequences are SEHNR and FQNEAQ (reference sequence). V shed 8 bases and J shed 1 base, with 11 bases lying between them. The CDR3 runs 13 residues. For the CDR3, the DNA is TGTGCCAGCCCACCGGGGTCGAACACTGAAGCTTTCTTT. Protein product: CASPPGSNTEAFF.

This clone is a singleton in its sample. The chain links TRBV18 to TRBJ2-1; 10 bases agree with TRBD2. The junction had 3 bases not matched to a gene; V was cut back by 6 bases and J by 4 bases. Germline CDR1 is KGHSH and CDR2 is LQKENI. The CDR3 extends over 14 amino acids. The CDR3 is CASSGTSEYNEQFF. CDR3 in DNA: TGTGCCAGCTCTGGGACTAGCGAGTACAATGAGCAGTTCTTC.

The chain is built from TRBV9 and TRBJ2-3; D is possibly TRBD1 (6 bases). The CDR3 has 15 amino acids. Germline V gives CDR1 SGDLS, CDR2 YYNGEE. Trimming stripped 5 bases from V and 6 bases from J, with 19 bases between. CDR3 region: CASSVGGLVRDTQYF. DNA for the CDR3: TGTGCCAGCAGTGTTGGGGGCCTAGTGAGGGATACGCAGTATTTT.

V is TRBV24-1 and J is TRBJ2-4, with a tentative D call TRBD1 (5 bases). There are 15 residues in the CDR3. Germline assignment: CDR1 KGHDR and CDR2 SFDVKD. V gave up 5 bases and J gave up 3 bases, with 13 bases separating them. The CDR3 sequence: CATSGRGDGKNIQYF. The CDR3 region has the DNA TGTGCCACCAGTGGAAGGGGTGATGGCAAAAACATTCAGTACTTC.

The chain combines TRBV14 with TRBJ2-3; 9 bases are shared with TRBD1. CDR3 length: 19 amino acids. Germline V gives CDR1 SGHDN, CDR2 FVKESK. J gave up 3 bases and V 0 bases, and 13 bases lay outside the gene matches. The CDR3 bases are TGTGCCAGCAGCCAAGATCCGATTATTTTACAGGGGGCAACAGATACGCAGTATTTT. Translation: CASSQDPIILQGATDTQYF.